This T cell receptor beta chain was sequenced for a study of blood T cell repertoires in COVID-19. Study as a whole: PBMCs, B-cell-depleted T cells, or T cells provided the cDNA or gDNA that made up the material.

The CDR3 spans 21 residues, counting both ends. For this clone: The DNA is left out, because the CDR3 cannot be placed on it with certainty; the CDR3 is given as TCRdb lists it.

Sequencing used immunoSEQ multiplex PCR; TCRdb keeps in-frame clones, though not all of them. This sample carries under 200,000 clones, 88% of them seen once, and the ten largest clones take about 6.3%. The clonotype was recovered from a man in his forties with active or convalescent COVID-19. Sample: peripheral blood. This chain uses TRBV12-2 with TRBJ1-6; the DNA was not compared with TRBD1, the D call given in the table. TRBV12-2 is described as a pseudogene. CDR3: CASRLAFWGQGISSYNSPLHF.